This T cell receptor beta chain was sequenced during a study of prognosis after radiotherapy for stage I lung cancer. Study overall: Stage I non-small cell lung cancer patients were enrolled between early 2018 and 2019. Roughly 5 patients had oligometastatic NSCLC after surgical resection of the primary tumor, and roughly 14 had newly diagnosed primary stage I lung tumors.

This clonotype was seen many times. This CDR3 comprises 13 residues. Trimming at V came to 5 bases and at J to 3 bases, leaving 3 bases not matched to a gene. Per the germline V gene, CDR1 is SGHVS and CDR2 is FQNEAQ. Two-round multiplex PCR on genomic DNA was the method by which TCR beta CDR3 was amplified. For every TRBV and TRBJ gene, a specific primer was used in first-round PCR. Second-round PCR relied on universal primers. TCRdb itself ran the multiplex PCR reads through MiXCR, one entry per CDR3 protein. The sample yields some 56,000 distinct CDR3 sequences, less than 30% seen once. The receptor's source is a donor aged 50 or older with non-small cell lung cancer. V gene TRBV7-8 combines with J gene TRBJ2-7, with 8 bases that match TRBD1. The source was PBMCs, collected before or after stereotactic body radiation therapy (not recorded which). In DNA form, the CDR3 reads TGTGCCAGCAGCATTGGACAGGGCTACGAGCAGTACTTC. It codes for CASSIGQGYEQYF.